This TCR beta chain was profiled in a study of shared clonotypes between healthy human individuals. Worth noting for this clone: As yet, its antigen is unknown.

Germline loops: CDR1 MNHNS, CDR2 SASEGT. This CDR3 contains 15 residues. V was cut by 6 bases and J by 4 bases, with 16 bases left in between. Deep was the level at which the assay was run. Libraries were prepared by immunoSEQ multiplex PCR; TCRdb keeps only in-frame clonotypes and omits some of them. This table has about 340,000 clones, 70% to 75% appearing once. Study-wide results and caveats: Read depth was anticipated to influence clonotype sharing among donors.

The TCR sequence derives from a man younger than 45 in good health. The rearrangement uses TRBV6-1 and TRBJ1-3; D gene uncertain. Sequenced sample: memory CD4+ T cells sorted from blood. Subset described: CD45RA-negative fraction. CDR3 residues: CASRALEGRGNTIYF. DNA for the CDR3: TGTGCCAGCAGGGCCCTTGAAGGACGAGGAAACACCATATATTTT.